These 17 T cell receptor beta chains were sequenced from one sample in a study of early T cells in non-severe SARS-CoV-2 infection. TCRdb reanalysed the 5' RACE reads using MiXCR and keeps one entry per CDR3 protein. The repertoire holds 68,000 or so distinct CDR3 sequences, with over 10% as singletons. Sequencing was performed on whole blood. The origin of the receptors is an adult who was a healthcare worker with PCR-confirmed SARS-CoV-2 infection or an uninfected control (not recorded which).

This clonotype was observed a few times. This chain connects TRBV5-1 to TRBJ2-1, with 9 bases identical to TRBD2. The CDR3 sequence is 16 residues long. Germline trimming cut 0 bases from V and 4 bases from J; bases unmatched to any gene: 5. CDR1 is SGHRS, CDR2 YFSETQ, per germline. The CDR3 loop is CASSLASGVLYNEQFF. CDR3 coding DNA: TGCGCCAGCAGCTTGGCTAGCGGGGTACTTTACAATGAGCAGTTCTTC.

The sample holds a few counts of this clonotype. The rearrangement joins TRBV30 to TRBJ1-1; D remains unclear. The V end lost 3 bases, the J end lost 1 base, and 9 bases lay between the germline ends. The CDR3 has 13 residues. Germline V gives CDR1 GTSNPN, CDR2 SVGIG (reference sequence). CDR3 DNA: TGTGCCTGGAGCATCGGGCAGAACACTGAAGCTTTCTTT. This translates into CAWSIGQNTEAFF.

CDR3: CASSVDLTGHEQYF. For the CDR3, the DNA is TGTGCCAGCAGCGTAGACCTGACAGGACACGAGCAGTACTTC. The chain couples TRBV9 to TRBJ2-7, with D perhaps matching TRBD1 (6 bases). The germline V and J ends were trimmed by 0 bases and 5 bases, with 12 bases remaining between them. The CDR3 spans 14 residues. Germline assignment: CDR1 SGDLS and CDR2 YYNGEE.

This clonotype was counted many times. The J gene is TRBJ2-3, the V gene TRBV4-1; 12 bases map to TRBD2. Germline V gene data show CDR1 as MGHRA and CDR2 as YSYEKL. Trimming cost V 6 bases and J 2 bases; bases outside gene matches: 6. This CDR3 spans 16 amino acids. The CDR3 loop reads CASSRLAGVPTDTQYF. CDR3 bases: TGCGCCAGCAGTCGACTAGCGGGGGTCCCCACAGATACGCAGTATTTT.

This clonotype was seen more than once but under ten times. The J gene is TRBJ2-7, the V gene TRBV29-1; 7 bases agree with TRBD2. CDR3 length: 13 residues. Per the germline V gene, CDR1 is SQVTM and CDR2 is ANQGSEA. The V and J ends lost 6 bases and 7 bases, in that order; junction bases with no gene match: 12. The CDR3: CSVGGTDDREQYF. The DNA for the CDR3 is TGCAGCGTCGGGGGGACTGATGATAGGGAGCAGTACTTC.

The table lists this clonotype with a few counts. This chain links TRBV29-1 with TRBJ2-1; possibly TRBD1 for D (6 bases). Germline V gene sequence: CDR1 SQVTM, CDR2 ANQGSEA. The CDR3 consists of 14 residues. Trimming shortened V by 6 bases and J by 6 bases, and 18 bases separated the two germline ends. CDR3 in DNA: TGCAGCGTCTCCCGGCAGGGGAGAAGCAATGAGCAGTTCTTC. Encoded protein: CSVSRQGRSNEQFF.

This clonotype occurred a few times. This sequence joins TRBV29-1 and TRBJ1-1; perhaps TRBD1 as D (5 bases). This CDR3 has 11 residues. CDR1 is SQVTM and CDR2 is ANQGSEA in the germline V gene. Trimming stripped 3 bases from V and 7 bases from J, with 9 bases between. The CDR3 region has the DNA TGCAGCGTTGATGGGGGGGTTGAAGCTTTCTTT. This encodes CSVDGGVEAFF.

The table lists this clonotype with many counts. This chain uses TRBV6-5 with TRBJ2-5; a weak D match, TRBD1 (6 bases). Germline loops: CDR1 MNHEY, CDR2 SVGAGI. The ends were cut back, 6 bases at V and 5 bases at J, with 16 bases in the middle. CDR3 size: 14 residues. CDR3 nucleotide sequence: TGTGCCAGCAGCCACAGGGAGTATATGGAGACCCAGTACTTC. Translated: CASSHREYMETQYF.

This clonotype has a count of ten or more. The chain links TRBV27 to TRBJ2-1; no reliable D call. CDR1 is MNHEY, CDR2 SMNVEV, per germline (reference sequence). V was shortened by 5 bases and J by 2 bases, with 10 bases between the two germline ends. CDR3 length: 14 amino acids. CDR3 region: CASSPNSAYNEQFF. CDR3 DNA: TGTGCCAGCAGTCCGAACAGCGCCTACAATGAGCAGTTCTTC.

The rearrangement joins TRBV9 to TRBJ1-4; D is uncertain. This CDR3 is built from 13 residues. V lost 4 bases and J 8 bases, leaving 12 bases between the germline ends. The germline gives CDR1 SGDLS, CDR2 YYNGEE. CDR3 loop: CASSPRLEEKLFF. CDR3 coding DNA: TGTGCCAGCAGCCCGCGACTCGAAGAAAAACTGTTTTTT.

Only a few counts were recorded for this clonotype. The chain has TRBV23-1 and TRBJ2-3; D is possibly TRBD1 or TRBD2 (6 bases each). TRBV23-1 is an open reading frame, and its role is uncertain. Trimming left V 7 bases short and J 4 bases short, with 18 bases between. This CDR3 comprises 15 residues. This CDR3 is CASTQRGEFPDTQYF. The CDR3 DNA reads as TGCGCCAGCACCCAAAGGGGGGAATTTCCAGATACGCAGTATTTT.

This clonotype was counted at least ten times. The rearrangement joins TRBV20-1 to TRBJ2-7; the D is unclear. The V gene lost 0 bases and the J gene lost 0 bases, with 18 bases spanning the gap. The CDR3 runs to 17 residues. Germline CDR1 is DFQATT and CDR2 is SNEGSKA (reference sequence). CDR3 nucleotides: TGCAGTGCTAGAGACCTGATTGGGGTCCTTAGCTCCTACGAGCAGTACTTC. Its protein is CSARDLIGVLSSYEQYF.

The chain combines TRBV20-1 with TRBJ1-6; TRBD1 agrees at 7 bases. CDR3 length: 14 residues. Germline loops: CDR1 DFQATT, CDR2 SNEGSKA (reference sequence). The V gene end was trimmed by 4 bases and the J gene end by 8 bases; junction bases not matched to a gene: 8. CDR3 region: CSANLQGRDSPLHF. DNA of the CDR3: TGCAGTGCTAACTTACAGGGGAGGGATTCACCCCTCCACTTT.

At least ten counts were recorded for this clonotype. V gene TRBV27 combines with J gene TRBJ2-2; D gene unclear. Trimming took off 3 bases at V and 5 bases at J, with 4 bases between the two ends. There are 12 residues in the CDR3. Germline V gene lookup returns CDR1 MNHEY and CDR2 SMNVEV (reference sequence). The CDR3 spells CASSFPTGELFF. In nucleotides, the CDR3 is TGTGCCAGCAGTTTCCCTACCGGGGAGCTGTTTTTT.

This clonotype has ten or more counts. The rearrangement joins TRBV19 to TRBJ2-3; TRBD2 might be the D (5 bases). Trimming stripped 3 bases from V and 2 bases from J, with 18 bases between. The germline V gene encodes CDR1 LNHDA and CDR2 SQIVND (reference sequence). The CDR3 sequence is 17 residues long. The CDR3 sequence is CASSMSTPRRLTDTQYF. DNA of the CDR3: TGTGCCAGTAGTATGTCGACCCCTCGGAGGCTCACAGATACGCAGTATTTT.

This clonotype showed up many times. The chain combines TRBV11-2 with TRBJ2-1; no reliable D call. This CDR3 is 13 amino acids long. Looked up from germline, CDR1 is SGHAT and CDR2 is FQNNGV. V lost 7 bases, J lost 12 bases, and 19 bases lay in between. The CDR3 coding sequence is TGTGCCAGCACCACAGCTTGGGAATGGAGGCAGTTCTTC. Translation gives CASTTAWEWRQFF.

There are many counts of this clonotype. V and J are TRBV10-2 and TRBJ2-6; 7 bases are a match to TRBD1. The V and J ends lost 0 bases and 0 bases, in that order; junction bases with no gene match: 8. Germline V gene data show CDR1 as WSHSY and CDR2 as SAAADI. The CDR3 sequence is 19 residues long. CDR3 DNA: TGCGCCAGCAGTGAGTCCCGACAAGGGGGCTACTCTGGGGCCAACGTCCTGACTTTC. Translated: CASSESRQGGYSGANVLTF.